This T cell receptor beta chain came from a study of cytomegalovirus exposure and HLA in healthy donors. The PCR ran on 60 Vbeta and 13 Jbeta primers. Original processing notes: Later analysis identified around 85 million unique TCR beta chains, 10 million to 12 million shared. This table comes from immunoSEQ multiplex PCR, and its TCRdb copy is limited to in-frame clones, with some not included. V, J and clone size were drawn from that table, and D and trimming were deduced from the DNA. Altogether roughly 140,000 clones are present, 75% to 90% being singletons, with the ten largest covering roughly 4.8%. In the case of this clone: What it recognizes is unknown.

V lost 11 bases and J lost 4, with 20 bases in between. The CDR3 totals 14 residues. Germline CDR1 is SNHLY and CDR2 is FYNNEI. Broader study findings: Rare TCR sequences dominated, though some public TCRs recurred in many donors. Sequencing had likely introduced a cluster of highly shared sequence variants as an artifact. HLA alleles were associated with 16,000 or so TCR beta sequences in a later analysis at 0.05 false discovery rate.

The clonotype was recovered from a man aged 35 to 55 in good health and CMV-seronegative. The chain couples TRBV2 to TRBJ2-5, with D perhaps matching TRBD1 (7 bases). The sample consisted of PBMCs. The DNA for the CDR3 is TGTGCCGGCGGGGACAGAGTTCCAGGAGAGACCCAGTACTTC. As protein: CAGGDRVPGETQYF.